Below are 30 T cell receptor beta chains sequenced from a single sample in a study of memory CD4+ T cells and cytomegalovirus serostatus. The sort gate was single viable CD3+CD4+CD8-CD45RO+ cells for memory CD4+ T cells. Data came from immunoSEQ multiplex PCR; TCRdb stores just in-frame clones and leaves some out. The repertoire has 50,000 to 70,000 clones, less than 80% of them found once; the top ten carry 0.65% to 0.9%. Sample: memory CD4+ T cells from blood. The receptor source for this set is an adult in good health and CMV-seronegative.

This rearrangement joins TRBV19 to TRBJ1-1, with D tentatively TRBD1 (5 bases). CDR1 is LNHDA, CDR2 SQIVND, per germline (reference sequence). CDR3 length equals 15 residues. V was pared by 9 bases and J by 0 bases, with 17 bases between. CDR3 protein: CASREGSIMNTEAFF. Here the CDR3 DNA reads TGTGCCAGCCGGGAGGGGTCGATTATGAACACTGAAGCTTTCTTT.

Regarding this clone: A far larger clone lies a single base away; this is likely a read error. Additional DNA sequences in this sample encode the identical CDR3. The chain employs TRBV5-1 and TRBJ1-5, with D maybe TRBD1 (6 bases). Trimming took off 1 base at V and 14 bases at J, with 13 bases between the two ends. This CDR3 has 12 amino acids. CDR1 and CDR2 from the germline V gene are SGHRS and YFSETQ. CDR3 nucleotide sequence: TGCGCCAGCAGCTTGAGTCGACAGGCGGAGCATTTT. Translated, it gives CASSLSRQAEHF.

V is TRBV9 and J is TRBJ1-3; D is perhaps TRBD1 (5 bases). Germline CDR1 and CDR2: SGDLS and YYNGEE. Trimming took off 4 bases at V and 0 bases at J, with 11 bases between the two ends. The CDR3 has 15 amino acids. The CDR3 DNA is TGTGCCAGCAGCCCCCACGGGGCCTCTGGAAACACCATATATTTT. It encodes CASSPHGASGNTIYF.

The J gene is TRBJ1-2, the V gene TRBV4-1; D gene unclear. The CDR3 totals 9 residues. Trimming took 1 base from V and 9 from J, leaving 0 bases between them. CDR1 and CDR2 from the germline V gene are MGHRA and YSYEKL. This CDR3 reads CASSQGYTF. The DNA of the CDR3 is TGCGCCAGCAGCCAAGGCTACACCTTC.

J is TRBJ2-2 and V is TRBV5-1; no clear D. This CDR3 has 15 amino acids. The V end was cut by 4 bases, the J end by 0 bases, with 10 bases between. Germline V gene lookup returns CDR1 SGHRS and CDR2 YFSETQ. The CDR3 nucleotides read TGCGCCAGCAGCGCCAGGAGCCCGAACACCGGGGAGCTGTTTTTT. Protein product: CASSARSPNTGELFF.

The V and J genes are TRBV15 and TRBJ1-2; D is unclear. The CDR3 contains 14 residues. Germline V gene sequence: CDR1 LNHNV, CDR2 YYDKDF (reference sequence). V gave up 1 base and J gave up 4 bases, with 10 bases separating them. The CDR3 region is CATSRVQTLYGYTF. The CDR3 coding sequence is TGTGCCACCAGCAGAGTTCAGACGCTCTATGGCTACACCTTC.

Here the CDR3 DNA reads TGTGCCAGCAGTCCACAGATAGCACCGGCCGCTTTCTTT. It yields the protein CASSPQIAPAAFF. The gene calls are TRBV27 and TRBJ1-1; D is uncertain. The CDR3 extends over 13 amino acids. Germline loops: CDR1 MNHEY, CDR2 SMNVEV (reference sequence). V was pared by 5 bases and J by 11 bases, with 18 bases between.

The J gene is TRBJ1-2, the V gene TRBV5-1; D not resolved. The germline V and J ends were trimmed by 4 bases and 4 bases, with 23 bases remaining between them. Germline values: CDR1 SGHRS, CDR2 YFSETQ. This CDR3 has 17 amino acids. CDR3 sequence reads: CASSPRPSAGRPYGYTF. Written as DNA, the CDR3 is TGCGCCAGCAGCCCACGTCCGTCCGCGGGCAGACCCTATGGCTACACCTTC.

The rearrangement links TRBV6-5 to TRBJ2-7; 10 nucleotides agree with TRBD1. The germline CDR1 and CDR2 sequences are MNHEY and SVGAGI. The CDR3 spans 14 residues. Losses at the gene ends were 8 bases for V and 6 bases for J; bases not matched to a gene: 10. CDR3 sequence (DNA): TGTGCCAGCGCCCTCGGGACAGGGGTAAGCGAGCAGTACTTC. Protein product: CASALGTGVSEQYF.

The V call is TRBV5-6, the J call TRBJ2-1, with TRBD2 matching 8 bases. Germline-derived CDR1 and CDR2 are SGHDT and YYEEEE. V lost 5 bases, J lost 7 bases, and 5 bases stayed unmatched. This CDR3 region has 13 residues. CDR3 DNA: TGTGCCAGCAGGAGCGGGAGCGGTAATGAGCAGTTCTTC. This codes for CASRSGSGNEQFF.

This chain joins TRBV5-1 and TRBJ1-1, with a possible D match to TRBD1 (6 bases). Germline CDR1 SGHRS, CDR2 YFSETQ. V was pared by 6 bases and J by 4 bases, with 25 bases between. This CDR3 is built from 17 residues. The DNA of the CDR3 is TGCGCCAGCATGGTAAATTCAGGGGCCGCGGAGAGCACTGAAGCTTTCTTT. It specifies CASMVNSGAAESTEAFF.

In its sample, this clone was seen a few times. The V and J genes are TRBV2 and TRBJ1-5; D uncertain. The CDR3 loop spans 14 amino acids. Germline CDR1 SNHLY, CDR2 FYNNEI. V was cut by 7 bases and J by 3 bases, with 13 bases left in between. The CDR3 spells CASTQSNPNQPQHF. The CDR3 region has the DNA TGTGCCAGCACACAGAGCAACCCCAATCAGCCCCAGCATTTT.

This rearrangement joins TRBV7-2 to TRBJ2-7, with D uncertain. This CDR3 has 13 residues. Germline assignment: CDR1 SGHTA and CDR2 FQGNSA. Trimming removed 2 bases at V and 3 bases at J, with 8 bases between. CDR3 sequence (DNA): TGTGCCAGCAGCTTACTACATAACTACGAGCAGTACTTC. This codes for CASSLLHNYEQYF.

The chain has TRBV7-2 and TRBJ2-7; D not certain. Germline assignment: CDR1 SGHTA and CDR2 FQGNSA. Trimming left V 1 base short and J 0 bases short, with 4 bases between. This CDR3 has 13 amino acids. The CDR3 sequence is CASSLEVSYEQYF. The DNA of the CDR3 is TGTGCCAGCAGCTTAGAGGTCTCCTACGAGCAGTACTTC.

This chain connects TRBV28 to TRBJ2-1; D is ambiguous. This CDR3 is built from 12 residues. Trimming removed 6 bases at V and 10 bases at J, with 13 bases between. Germline CDR1 is MDHEN and CDR2 is SYDVKM. The CDR3 spells CASRKYWTEQFF. CDR3 nucleotides: TGTGCCAGCAGAAAGTACTGGACGGAGCAGTTCTTC.

This sequence joins TRBV27 and TRBJ1-5; D ambiguous. This CDR3 comprises 15 residues. The ends were cut back, 3 bases at V and 1 base at J, with 10 bases in the middle. Germline V gene data show CDR1 as MNHEY and CDR2 as SMNVEV (reference sequence). This chain's CDR3 is CASSLGGSSNQPQHF. For the CDR3, the DNA is TGTGCCAGCAGTTTGGGAGGGAGCAGCAATCAGCCCCAGCATTTT.

The rearrangement links TRBV28 to TRBJ1-1; a weak D match, TRBD1 (5 bases). Looked up from germline, CDR1 is MDHEN and CDR2 is SYDVKM. The CDR3 has 15 amino acids. Trimming removed 8 bases from V and 5 bases from J, with 21 bases in between. In DNA form, the CDR3 reads TGTGCCAGCCAAACTTCAGGCTCTGGGGGGACTGAAGCTTTCTTT. Residues: CASQTSGSGGTEAFF.

The table lists this clone with a few counts. V gene TRBV6-6 combines with J gene TRBJ1-1, with TRBD1 matching 7 bases. Trimming took 2 bases from V and 5 from J; bases not matched to a gene: 5. CDR3 length: 14 residues. Germline CDR1 is MNHNY and CDR2 is SVGAGI (reference sequence). The CDR3 spells CASSYRQGGTEAFF. CDR3 DNA: TGTGCCAGCAGTTACCGCCAGGGGGGGACTGAAGCTTTCTTT.

This chain joins TRBV10-3 and TRBJ2-5; 7 nucleotides line up with TRBD1. CDR1 is ENHRY and CDR2 is SYGVKD in the germline V gene. V lost 4 bases to trimming and J lost 0 bases; unmatched junction nucleotides: 11. CDR3 length equals 17 residues. The CDR3 region has the DNA TGTGCCATCAGTGGGGACCGATCGGGGACAGACCAAGAGACCCAGTACTTC. It yields the protein CAISGDRSGTDQETQYF.

The chain has TRBV4-2 and TRBJ1-2; D is undetermined. Trimming removed 7 bases from V and 8 bases from J, with 17 bases in between. Germline assignment: CDR1 LGHNA and CDR2 YNFKEQ. The CDR3 spans 13 residues. CDR3 DNA sequence: TGTGCCAGCAAAATGGTCGGGGAGGGCGGCTACACCTTC. As protein: CASKMVGEGGYTF.

The V gene is TRBV13, the J gene TRBJ1-2; 7 bases align to TRBD1. The V segment lost 0 bases and the J segment 4 bases; nucleotides outside the gene matches: 5. CDR1 and CDR2 from the germline V gene are PRHDT and FYEKMQ (reference sequence). CDR3 length: 15 residues. The CDR3 protein is CASSLGTGRSYGYTF. The CDR3 nucleotides are TGTGCCAGCAGCTTAGGGACAGGGAGGTCCTATGGCTACACCTTC.

This chain connects TRBV29-1 to TRBJ2-3; a possible D gene is TRBD2 (7 bases). Per germline, CDR1 SQVTM and CDR2 ANQGSEA. The CDR3 extends over 15 amino acids. V dropped 8 bases and J dropped 0 bases, with 18 bases sitting between them. The CDR3 DNA reads as TGCAGCACCTCGGAGGGGGGGACTAGCACAGATACGCAGTATTTT. Translating gives CSTSEGGTSTDTQYF.

The rearrangement uses TRBV28 and TRBJ1-1, with D perhaps TRBD1 (5 bases). This CDR3 has 14 amino acids. The germline gives CDR1 MDHEN, CDR2 SYDVKM. V was clipped by 7 bases and J by 2 bases, with 14 bases between them. The CDR3 DNA follows: TGTGCCAGCACCCCGGGACGGATTAACACTGAAGCTTTCTTT. This translates into CASTPGRINTEAFF.

The chain couples TRBV10-2 to TRBJ1-6; D is undetermined. The V end was cut by 4 bases, the J end by 9 bases, with 10 bases between. The CDR3 contains 13 residues. The germline CDR1 and CDR2 sequences are WSHSY and SAAADI. The CDR3 sequence: CASSGSLGSPLHF. The CDR3 DNA is TGCGCCAGCAGTGGTTCTTTGGGTTCACCCCTCCACTTT.

V and J are TRBV10-3 and TRBJ1-2; perhaps TRBD1 as D (5 bases). The germline V and J ends were trimmed by 6 bases and 2 bases, with 10 bases remaining between them. CDR1 is ENHRY, CDR2 SYGVKD, per germline. The CDR3 runs 13 residues. This chain's CDR3 is CAIRGAGNYGYTF. CDR3 in DNA: TGTGCCATCAGGGGCGCAGGGAACTATGGCTACACCTTC.

This clone was observed a handful of times. The chain links TRBV7-9 to TRBJ2-1; 7 bases line up with TRBD2. Losses at the gene ends were 7 bases for V and 10 bases for J; bases not matched to a gene: 7. Germline V CDR1 and CDR2: SEHNR, FQNEAQ (reference sequence). The CDR3 is 12 residues long. The CDR3 coding sequence is TGTGCCAGCAAACGGGACTACCACGAGCAGTTCTTC. It encodes CASKRDYHEQFF.

This clone was observed once. The chain couples TRBV19 to TRBJ2-3, with D tentatively TRBD2 (5 bases). The CDR3 spans 14 residues. Germline CDR1 is LNHDA and CDR2 is SQIVND (reference sequence). V was pared by 5 bases and J by 2 bases, with 11 bases between. CDR3 region: CASSPEGLTDTQYF. The CDR3 nucleotides read TGTGCCAGTAGTCCAGAGGGCCTCACAGATACGCAGTATTTT.

A single count supports this clone. CDR3 DNA: TGTGCCAGCAGCTTAGAAAGGGAACAGCCCCAGCATTTT. Its protein product is CASSLEREQPQHF. The V call is TRBV7-2, the J call TRBJ1-5; D gene unclear. Germline V CDR1 and CDR2: SGHTA, FQGNSA. Trimming left V 1 base short and J 7 bases short, with 8 bases between. CDR3 length: 13 residues.

This clone was observed once. This chain connects TRBV9 to TRBJ2-5, with 7 bases matching TRBD1. Trimming removed 4 bases from V and 2 bases from J; junction bases left unmatched: 8. CDR1 and CDR2 from the germline V gene are SGDLS and YYNGEE. The CDR3 covers 15 residues. CDR3 residues: CASSTKGDSQETQYF. In DNA form, the CDR3 reads TGTGCCAGCAGCACGAAAGGGGACAGTCAAGAGACCCAGTACTTC.

The chain combines TRBV14 with TRBJ2-7; D may be TRBD1 or TRBD2 (5 bases each). Trimming pared 3 bases from V and 5 bases from J, leaving 26 bases between. Germline CDR1 is SGHDN and CDR2 is FVKESK. The CDR3 has 18 amino acids. CDR3 nucleotide sequence: TGTGCCAGCAGCCACAACGTATTCCAGCCCGGGGCAAGAGACGAGCAGTACTTC. Translating it yields CASSHNVFQPGARDEQYF.